This passage covers 28 T cell receptor beta chains from one sample sequenced in a study of shared clonotypes between healthy human individuals. Using immunoSEQ multiplex PCR, the repertoire was profiled, and TCRdb retains in-frame clones only, with some absent. The sample records about 2.1 million clones, around 93% being singletons. Positively selected for CCR7, the CD45RO-negative cells used as naive CD8 cells excluded terminally differentiated effector memory CD45RA+ cells. The specimen sequenced was naive CD8+ T cells from PBMCs. The receptors derive from a man aged 18-30 years in good health. Some clones in this sample may be carry-over from other donors' samples.

Here the CDR3 DNA reads TGTGCCAGCAGCTTGCTAAGGGGGAGTTCGTATGAGCAGTTCTTC. Translation: CASSLLRGSSYEQFF. The chain employs TRBV21-1 and TRBJ2-1; the listed D gene, TRBD1, was not tested against the DNA. TRBV21-1 is shown as a pseudogene. This CDR3 has 15 amino acids.

The chain employs TRBV28 and TRBJ2-1; D is uncertain. There are 11 residues in the CDR3. Germline V gene data show CDR1 as MDHEN and CDR2 as SYDVKM. V lost 7 bases and J lost 6, with 7 bases in between. The CDR3: CASTLSNEQFF. The CDR3 DNA sequence: TGTGCCAGCACTTTGTCCAATGAGCAGTTCTTC.

The V gene is TRBV6-5, the J gene TRBJ2-5; the match to TRBD2 covers 8 bases. This CDR3 comprises 15 residues. J lost 5 bases, V lost 2 bases, and 7 bases had no gene match. CDR1 is MNHEY, CDR2 SVGAGI, per germline. As DNA, the CDR3 is TGTGCCAGCAGTTACGGTTTCGGCGGGAGGGAGACCCAGTACTTC. Residues: CASSYGFGGRETQYF.

The rearrangement links TRBV7-3 to TRBJ2-1, with D maybe TRBD2 (6 bases). V lost 5 bases and J lost 0, with 11 bases in between. The length of the CDR3 is 15 residues. Germline CDR1 SGHTA, CDR2 FQGTGA. The CDR3 region is CASSNRDSSYNEQFF. The CDR3 DNA sequence: TGTGCCAGCAGCAACCGGGACTCCTCCTACAATGAGCAGTTCTTC. Filled out from reference TRBV7-3 and TRBJ2-1, the complete variable domain reads GAGVSQTPSNKVTEKGKYVELRCDPISGHTALYWYRQSLGQGPEFLIYFQGTGAADDSGLPNDRFFAVRPEGSVSTLKIQRTERGDSAVYLCASSNRDSSYNEQFFGPGTRLTVL.

The table lists this clone with a few counts. The identical CDR3 is also encoded by other nucleotide sequences in the sample. The V gene is TRBV7-8, the J gene TRBJ2-1; D is undetermined. Germline lookup yields CDR1 SGHVS and CDR2 FQNEAQ. Trimming left V 5 bases short and J 9 bases short, with 8 bases between. The CDR3 totals 11 residues. CDR3 sequence (DNA): TGTGCCAGCAGCCCACTCGGTGAGCAGTTCTTC. Its translation: CASSPLGEQFF.

The chain combines TRBV27 with TRBJ1-5, with 9 bases identical to TRBD1. Germline lookup yields CDR1 MNHEY and CDR2 SMNVEV (reference sequence). There are 14 residues in the CDR3. Trimming at V came to 2 bases and at J to 9 bases, leaving 5 bases not matched to a gene. CDR3 sequence (DNA): TGTGCCAGCAGTTTAGTTACAGGGGGCGGGCCCCAGCATTTT. Translation: CASSLVTGGGPQHF.

This rearrangement joins TRBV27 to TRBJ1-5; the D gene is possibly TRBD1 (5 bases). The CDR3 totals 14 residues. Germline V lookup: CDR1 MNHEY, CDR2 SMNVEV (reference sequence). Trimming pared 5 bases from V and 9 bases from J, leaving 17 bases between. As DNA, the CDR3 is TGTGCCAGCAGTCCACGGGACGCCCGGGGGCCCCAGCATTTT. Its protein is CASSPRDARGPQHF.

The chain couples TRBV12-5 to TRBJ2-1; D may match TRBD1 or TRBD2 (7 bases each). V lost 5 bases and J lost 8, with 16 bases in between. Germline V gene lookup returns CDR1 LGHNT and CDR2 FRNRAP. CDR3 length: 14 residues. The CDR3 sequence: CASGPGGGLHEQFF. DNA for the CDR3: TGTGCTAGTGGTCCAGGGGGGGGCTTACATGAGCAGTTCTTC.

This rearrangement joins TRBV19 to TRBJ2-7; D not certain. Trimming removed 8 bases from V and 5 bases from J, with 13 bases in between. Germline V gives CDR1 LNHDA, CDR2 SQIVND (reference sequence). This CDR3 comprises 12 residues. CDR3 sequence: CASAFLGHEQYF. DNA of the CDR3: TGTGCCAGTGCCTTTTTGGGCCACGAGCAGTACTTC.

This chain uses TRBV27 with TRBJ2-3, with D tentatively TRBD1 (5 bases). CDR3 size: 15 residues. V was trimmed by 2 bases and J by 1 base, leaving 10 bases between them. Per the germline V gene, CDR1 is MNHEY and CDR2 is SMNVEV (reference sequence). Here the CDR3 DNA reads TGTGCCAGCAGTTTAATAGGGGATGGCACAGATACGCAGTATTTT. It is translated as CASSLIGDGTDTQYF.

V is TRBV11-2 and J is TRBJ2-7; perhaps TRBD1 as D (6 bases). CDR3 length: 15 amino acids. The germline V gene encodes CDR1 SGHAT and CDR2 FQNNGV. Trimming cost V 5 bases and J 4 bases, with 18 bases left between them. As DNA, the CDR3 is TGTGCCAGCAGCACCCCGACAGGCCTGTGGTACGAGCAGTACTTC. Encoded protein: CASSTPTGLWYEQYF.

V usage is TRBV2 and J usage is TRBJ2-3, with 7 bases that match TRBD2. The V gene end was trimmed by 6 bases and the J gene end by 6 bases; junction bases not matched to a gene: 12. Germline values: CDR1 SNHLY, CDR2 FYNNEI. There are 15 residues in the CDR3. CDR3 DNA sequence: TGTGCCAGCAGCCGCACTAGCGAGCTGGGGGATACGCAGTATTTT. Translating gives CASSRTSELGDTQYF. Complete variable domain (other parts from reference TRBV2 and TRBJ2-3): EPEVTQTPSHQVTQMGQEVILRCVPISNHLYFYWYRQILGQKVEFLVSFYNNEISEKSEIFDDQFSVERPDGSNFTLKIRSTKLEDSAMYFCASSRTSELGDTQYFGPGTRLTVL.

The chain uses TRBV5-5 and TRBJ2-1, with 10 bases that match TRBD2. This CDR3 is built from 14 residues. After removal of 5 bases from V and 8 bases from J, the junction contained 7 bases not matched to a gene. Germline CDR1 SGHKS, CDR2 YYEKEE (reference sequence). CDR3 region: CASRSLAGVYEQFF. The CDR3 coding sequence is TGTGCCAGCAGGAGCCTAGCGGGAGTCTATGAGCAGTTCTTC.

The rearrangement uses TRBV9 and TRBJ1-2; perhaps TRBD1 as D (5 bases). Germline V CDR1 and CDR2: SGDLS, YYNGEE. The ends were cut back, 4 bases at V and 4 bases at J, with 14 bases in the middle. The CDR3 loop spans 14 amino acids. This CDR3 reads CASSPRERLYGYTF. CDR3 sequence (DNA): TGTGCCAGCAGCCCCAGGGAGAGGCTCTATGGCTACACCTTC.

The chain combines TRBV13 with TRBJ1-4; D not resolved. The CDR3 totals 13 residues. Germline lookup yields CDR1 PRHDT and CDR2 FYEKMQ (reference sequence). Between the trimmed V and J ends, which lost 4 bases and 8 bases, there was a span of 11 bases. Written as DNA, the CDR3 is TGTGCCAGCAGCTCTCGGGTCGGAGAAAAACTGTTTTTT. This encodes CASSSRVGEKLFF.

This sequence joins TRBV29-1 and TRBJ2-7, with 11 bases lining up with TRBD2. Trimming took 7 bases from V and 1 from J; bases not matched to a gene: 6. Germline V gene data show CDR1 as SQVTM and CDR2 as ANQGSEA. The CDR3 sequence is 14 residues long. In DNA, the CDR3 is TGCAGCGCTGTGACTAGCGGGGCGTCCTACGAGCAGTACTTC. Protein: CSAVTSGASYEQYF.

This chain links TRBV7-8 with TRBJ2-7; 11 nucleotides match TRBD2. Losses at the gene ends were 3 bases for V and 3 bases for J; bases not matched to a gene: 13. Germline CDR1 and CDR2: SGHVS and FQNEAQ. CDR3 length: 18 residues. CDR3 nucleotide sequence: TGTGCCAGCAGCTTCTCCGGGACTAGCGGTACAGGCGGCTACGAGCAGTACTTC. This encodes CASSFSGTSGTGGYEQYF.

V is TRBV7-9 and J is TRBJ2-3; 10 bases align to TRBD2. There are 14 residues in the CDR3. V lost 1 base to trimming and J lost 5 bases; unmatched junction nucleotides: 0. CDR1 and CDR2 (germline): SEHNR, FQNEAQ (reference sequence). This CDR3 reads CASSLGTSGDTQYF. The CDR3 coding sequence is TGTGCCAGCAGCTTAGGGACTAGCGGAGATACGCAGTATTTT.

V usage is TRBV7-8 and J usage is TRBJ1-5, with D possibly TRBD1 on 6 matching bases. V shed 2 bases and J shed 4 bases, with 15 bases lying between them. The V gene's germline CDR1 is SGHVS and CDR2 FQNEAQ. This CDR3 has 16 amino acids. The CDR3 loop reads CASSLNLGQINQPQHF. In DNA, the CDR3 is TGTGCCAGCAGCTTAAATCTCGGACAGATAAATCAGCCCCAGCATTTT.

Concerning this clone: This specimen includes other DNA sequences encoding the same CDR3. The rearrangement uses TRBV9 and TRBJ2-7; 9 bases map to TRBD1. The CDR3 contains 15 residues. The germline V gene has CDR1 SGDLS and CDR2 YYNGEE. V was pared by 0 bases and J by 3 bases, with 4 bases of the junction left unmatched. In DNA form, the CDR3 reads TGTGCCAGCAGCGTAGGCGGGGACAGGGTCTACGAGCAGTACTTC. It yields the protein CASSVGGDRVYEQYF.

V is TRBV4-2 and J is TRBJ2-2; 8 bases line up with TRBD2. Germline CDR1 and CDR2: LGHNA and YNFKEQ. J gave up 4 bases and V 3 bases, and 10 bases lay outside the gene matches. The length of the CDR3 is 17 residues. In DNA, the CDR3 is TGTGCCAGCAGCCACACAGCGGGAGTGCCCAGCACCGGGGAGCTGTTTTTT. This translates into CASSHTAGVPSTGELFF.

The chain uses TRBV7-9 and TRBJ2-7, with TRBD1 matching over 7 bases. Germline CDR1 SEHNR, CDR2 FQNEAQ (reference sequence). The CDR3 spans 12 residues. V lost 0 bases to trimming and J lost 13 bases; unmatched junction nucleotides: 6. The CDR3: CASSLARDSLYF. The CDR3 nucleotides are TGTGCCAGCAGCTTAGCGAGGGACAGCCTATACTTC.

The rearrangement joins TRBV11-2 to TRBJ2-7; tentatively, D is TRBD1 (5 bases). CDR3 length equals 15 residues. Between the trimmed V and J ends, which lost 1 base and 8 bases, there was a span of 18 bases. From germline, CDR1 is SGHAT and CDR2 FQNNGV. The CDR3 is CASSLVLTEGSQQYF. CDR3 DNA sequence: TGTGCCAGCAGCTTAGTTTTGACAGAAGGTTCCCAGCAGTACTTC.

V and J are TRBV25-1 and TRBJ2-2; D might be TRBD1 (5 bases). V was trimmed by 2 bases and J by 0 bases, leaving 13 bases between them. From germline, CDR1 is MGHDK and CDR2 SYGVNS. The CDR3 loop spans 17 amino acids. CDR3 nucleotide sequence: TGTGCCAGCAGTGAACTAGGACACCTAACGAACACCGGGGAGCTGTTTTTT. Protein: CASSELGHLTNTGELFF.

The count of this clone is one. The V gene is TRBV14, the J gene TRBJ2-3, with a weak D call TRBD1 (5 bases). The CDR3 has 15 amino acids. Germline lookup yields CDR1 SGHDN and CDR2 FVKESK. Trimming cost V 4 bases and J 0 bases, with 11 bases left between them. DNA of the CDR3: TGTGCCAGCAGCCCCGACAGTGCTAGCACAGATACGCAGTATTTT. It encodes CASSPDSASTDTQYF. The entire variable domain, with the rest obtained from reference TRBV14 and TRBJ2-3, is as follows: EAGVTQFPSHSVIEKGQTVTLRCDPISGHDNLYWYRRVMGKEIKFLLHFVKESKQDESGMPNNRFLAERTGGTYSTLKVQPAELEDSGVYFCASSPDSASTDTQYFGPGTRLTVL.

This sequence joins TRBV15 and TRBJ2-1, with D perhaps TRBD1 (6 bases). V was clipped by 5 bases and J by 14 bases, with 25 bases between them. Germline CDR1 is LNHNV and CDR2 is YYDKDF (reference sequence). The CDR3 contains 15 residues. CDR3: CATSSRTAPDMGKFF. CDR3 DNA sequence: TGTGCCACCAGCTCCCGGACAGCTCCAGATATGGGTAAGTTCTTC.

The chain combines TRBV5-5 with TRBJ1-5; D is possibly TRBD1 (5 bases). The CDR3 totals 17 residues. Germline CDR1 is SGHKS and CDR2 is YYEKEE (reference sequence). The V gene lost 4 bases and the J gene lost 0 bases, with 17 bases spanning the gap. The CDR3 DNA sequence: TGTGCCAGCAGCAAGAGGAGTCAGGGCGGTAGCAATCAGCCCCAGCATTTT. Its protein product is CASSKRSQGGSNQPQHF.

CDR3 in DNA: TGTGCCAGCAGCTTAGAGGCCCGGAAGAGCTCCTACGAGCAGTACTTC. As protein: CASSLEARKSSYEQYF. The genes are TRBV7-6 and TRBJ2-7, with D uncertain. V was clipped by 1 base and J by 0 bases, with 13 bases between them. The CDR3 consists of 16 residues. The germline gives CDR1 SGHVS, CDR2 FNYEAQ.